The source of this T cell receptor beta chain is a study of beta chain features in type 1 diabetes. Whole-study findings and limits: For Type 1 diabetes patients, all four CD4+ subsets carried TCRB CDR3s that were moderately but significantly shorter.

This clone was seen only a few times. Its antigen is as yet unknown. Expressed TCRB transcripts were sequenced, since all the RNA that had been isolated was reverse transcribed. Clones were sequenced by immunoSEQ multiplex PCR, and TCRdb holds only the in-frame ones, with some missing. Of around 250,000 clones detected, over 11% appear once; the ten largest clones hold about 0.018%. This CDR3 contains 14 residues. The germline CDR1 and CDR2 sequences are SGHRS and YFSETQ. The trim removed 6 bases at V and 2 bases at J, leaving 4 bases unmatched. The TCR was taken from a man aged 30 to 45 with type 1 diabetes. Source material: naive CD4+ T cells from blood. The chain combines TRBV5-1 with TRBJ2-1; 8 bases are a match to TRBD2. CDR3 loop: CASNAGGTYNEQFF. The CDR3 coding sequence is TGCGCCAGCAATGCGGGAGGTACCTACAATGAGCAGTTCTTC. The variable domain in full, with the rest retrieved from reference TRBV5-1 and TRBJ2-1, is KAGVTQTPRYLIKTRGQQVTLSCSPISGHRSVSWYQQTPGQGLQFLFEYFSETQRNKGNFPGRFSGRQFSNSRSEMNVSTLELGDSALYLCASNAGGTYNEQFFGPGTRLTVL.